This entry lists 21 T cell receptor beta chains sequenced from one sample in a study of CD8 T cells in ankylosing spondylitis. TCRdb reprocessed the 5' RACE reads with MiXCR, giving one entry per CDR3 protein. The data contain about 220,000 distinct CDR3 sequences, about 10% of them seen just once; the ten biggest clones take up about 20%. The sequenced sample was blood, either unsorted or a sorted T cell fraction (not recorded which). The receptor set was obtained from a male donor with ankylosing spondylitis or in good health (not recorded which).

This clonotype was detected many times. The rearrangement uses TRBV7-3 and TRBJ2-3, with a weak D call TRBD2 (5 bases). Trimming stripped 2 bases from V and 5 bases from J, with 8 bases between. CDR1 is SGHTA and CDR2 is FQGTGA in the germline V gene. The CDR3 sequence is 13 residues long. The CDR3: CASSLLAKDTQYF. The CDR3 nucleotides are TGTGCCAGCAGCTTACTAGCCAAAGATACGCAGTATTTT.

The sample holds a few counts of this clonotype. The chain has TRBV3-1 and TRBJ1-6; 8 nucleotides agree with TRBD1. The length of the CDR3 is 15 residues. Germline trimming cut 4 bases from V and 9 bases from J; bases unmatched to any gene: 8. Looked up from germline, CDR1 is LGHDT and CDR2 is YNNKEL (reference sequence). CDR3 protein: CASSPPGQGGSPLHF. The CDR3 DNA reads TGTGCCAGCAGCCCCCCCGGACAGGGAGGTTCACCCCTCCACTTT.

The sample holds a few counts of this clonotype. The chain has TRBV2 and TRBJ2-2; D is possibly TRBD2 (6 bases). Germline-derived CDR1 and CDR2 are SNHLY and FYNNEI. Trimming stripped 8 bases from V and 8 bases from J, with 15 bases between. This CDR3 is built from 13 residues. The CDR3 bases are TGTGCCAGCCGATATGGGGGAGGAGGGGAGCTGTTTTTT. Amino acids: CASRYGGGGELFF. The full variable domain, its missing parts supplied by reference TRBV2 and TRBJ2-2, is EPEVTQTPSHQVTQMGQEVILRCVPISNHLYFYWYRQILGQKVEFLVSFYNNEISEKSEIFDDQFSVERPDGSNFTLKIRSTKLEDSAMYFCASRYGGGGELFFGEGSRLTVL.

The gene calls are TRBV3-1 and TRBJ1-2; D is perhaps TRBD1 (5 bases). The CDR3 is made up of 15 amino acids. With 4 bases removed from V and 0 bases from J, the gap between germline ends came to 12 bases. Germline V gives CDR1 LGHDT, CDR2 YNNKEL (reference sequence). This CDR3 reads CASSRGGAANYGYTF. In nucleotides, the CDR3 is TGTGCCAGCAGCCGCGGGGGAGCAGCTAACTATGGCTACACCTTC.

This clonotype came up many times. The J gene is TRBJ2-1, the V gene TRBV12-3 or TRBV12-4; D perhaps matches TRBD2 (5 bases). This CDR3 spans 15 amino acids. V was clipped by 2 bases and J by 0 bases, with 8 bases between them. CDR3 DNA: TGTGCCAGCAGTTTACGGGAAAGCTCCTACAATGAGCAGTTCTTC. Its translation is CASSLRESSYNEQFF.

This clonotype was counted at least ten times. This chain joins TRBV7-9 and TRBJ1-2, with 8 positions matching TRBD1. The J segment lost 1 base and the V segment lost 2 bases, leaving 9 bases of the junction unmatched. Germline lookup yields CDR1 SEHNR and CDR2 FQNEAQ (reference sequence). The CDR3 has 17 residues. The CDR3 region has the DNA TGTGCCAGCAGCTTAAATTTCGGGACAGGAGTTAACTATGGCTACACCTTC. Translation: CASSLNFGTGVNYGYTF.

The V call is TRBV6-1, the J call TRBJ1-3, with D possibly matching TRBD1 (5 bases). This CDR3 spans 15 amino acids. V shed 6 bases and J shed 2 bases, with 14 bases lying between them. Looked up from germline, CDR1 is MNHNS and CDR2 is SASEGT. The CDR3 DNA sequence: TGTGCCAGCAGCCGTTTGGCAGGGCCTGGAAACACCATATATTTT. Its protein product is CASSRLAGPGNTIYF.

This clonotype was picked up many times. The chain couples TRBV12-3 or TRBV12-4 to TRBJ2-7; TRBD2 might be the D (5 bases). The CDR3 is 14 amino acids. Deletions cut 5 bases from V and 2 bases from J, with 13 bases between. The CDR3 DNA is TGTGCCAGCAGTGTTGAGGGCTTGACCTACGAGCAGTACTTC. Amino acid sequence: CASSVEGLTYEQYF.

The sample holds many counts of this clonotype. The gene calls are TRBV12-3 or TRBV12-4 and TRBJ1-3, with a weak D call TRBD1 (5 bases). The CDR3 consists of 15 residues. Trimming cost V 6 bases and J 0 bases, with 12 bases left between them. The CDR3, as DNA: TGTGCCAGCAGACCGGGACTGAGCTCTGGAAACACCATATATTTT. Its translation is CASRPGLSSGNTIYF.

This clonotype was seen a few times. V is TRBV5-1 and J is TRBJ1-2; D is undetermined. The germline V gene has CDR1 SGHRS and CDR2 YFSETQ. The CDR3 is 11 residues long. Deletions cut 4 bases from V and 10 bases from J, with 11 bases between. CDR3 sequence reads: CASSPDTDYTF. The CDR3 nucleotides are TGCGCCAGCAGCCCAGACACAGACTACACCTTC. Filled out from reference TRBV5-1 and TRBJ1-2, the complete variable domain reads KAGVTQTPRYLIKTRGQQVTLSCSPISGHRSVSWYQQTPGQGLQFLFEYFSETQRNKGNFPGRFSGRQFSNSRSEMNVSTLELGDSALYLCASSPDTDYTFGSGTRLTVV.

In its sample, this clonotype was seen many times. The V and J genes are TRBV28 and TRBJ1-3, with 7 bases identical to TRBD1. The J segment lost 2 bases and the V segment lost 5 bases, leaving 9 bases of the junction unmatched. The CDR3 runs 16 residues. Germline V gene data show CDR1 as MDHEN and CDR2 as SYDVKM. The CDR3 bases are TGTGCCAGCAGTGCCGTCGGACAGGTGACTGGAAACACCATATATTTT. Its protein product is CASSAVGQVTGNTIYF. Supplemented by reference TRBV28 and TRBJ1-3, the full variable domain reads DVKVTQSSRYLVKRTGEKVFLECVQDMDHENMFWYRQDPGLGLRLIYFSYDVKMKEKGDIPEGYSVSREKKERFSLILESASTNQTSMYLCASSAVGQVTGNTIYFGEGSWLTVV.

The sample holds many counts of this clonotype. The rearrangement links TRBV6-2 or TRBV6-3 to TRBJ2-7, with 7 positions matching TRBD1. This CDR3 is 13 amino acids long. Germline lookup yields CDR1 MNHEY and CDR2 SVGEGT. With V trimmed by 8 bases and J by 4 bases, 8 bases remained unmatched. DNA for the CDR3: TGTGCCAGCGATAAGGGGGCGCCTTACGAGCAGTACTTC. Translated: CASDKGAPYEQYF.

Regarding this clonotype: A much larger clone lies a single base off, so this may be a read error. The chain recombines TRBV12-3 or TRBV12-4 with TRBJ2-2; TRBD1 aligns across 7 bases. The CDR3 spans 19 residues. The CDR3 reads CACSFFVTGSTMNTGELFF. CDR3 DNA sequence: TGTGCCTGCAGTTTTTTTGTGACAGGGTCAACTATGAACACCGGGGAGCTGTTTTTT.

This clonotype has a count of ten or more. CDR3 loop: CASSLVPRGWNTQYF. In nucleotides, the CDR3 is TGTGCCAGCAGCTTAGTTCCCAGGGGGTGGAATACGCAGTATTTT. The gene calls are TRBV7-8 and TRBJ2-3; TRBD1 agrees at 7 bases. V lost 1 base to trimming and J lost 7 bases; unmatched junction nucleotides: 8. This CDR3 is built from 15 residues. Germline V gives CDR1 SGHVS, CDR2 FQNEAQ.

This clonotype was recorded at least ten times. V is TRBV5-1 and J is TRBJ2-4; TRBD1 is a possible D gene (7 bases). The CDR3 is 15 amino acids. Between the trimmed V and J ends, which lost 4 bases and 7 bases, there was a span of 18 bases. Per the germline V gene, CDR1 is SGHRS and CDR2 is YFSETQ. CDR3 nucleotide sequence: TGCGCCAGCAGCGCGGGATCTACAGGGGCCAACATTCAGTACTTC. This translates into CASSAGSTGANIQYF.

The genes are TRBV9 and TRBJ2-7; D possibly matches TRBD1 or TRBD2 (6 bases each). V lost 4 bases and J lost 6, with 17 bases in between. Germline V gives CDR1 SGDLS, CDR2 YYNGEE. This CDR3 comprises 14 residues. The CDR3 region has the DNA TGTGCCAGCAGCCCAAGGGGGGTCTCGGCCGAGCAGTACTTC. Its translation: CASSPRGVSAEQYF.

This clonotype was counted at least ten times. The chain uses TRBV9 and TRBJ2-1; 7 bases line up with TRBD2. This CDR3 region has 14 residues. The V segment lost 3 bases and the J segment 5 bases; nucleotides outside the gene matches: 5. Germline CDR1 is SGDLS and CDR2 is YYNGEE. Written as DNA, the CDR3 is TGTGCCAGCAGCGGTAGCGGGTCTAACAATGAGCAGTTCTTC. This sequence encodes CASSGSGSNNEQFF.

The sample holds a few counts of this clonotype. The rearrangement uses TRBV28 and TRBJ2-7; tentatively, D is TRBD1 or TRBD2 (5 bases each). Germline lookup yields CDR1 MDHEN and CDR2 SYDVKM. The CDR3 runs 15 residues. Trimming pared 2 bases from V and 5 bases from J, leaving 16 bases between. The CDR3, as DNA: TGTGCCAGCAGTTTACCCGGGACGCGGCGGGACGAGCAGTACTTC. Translation gives CASSLPGTRRDEQYF. The full variable domain, completed using reference TRBV28 and TRBJ2-7, is DVKVTQSSRYLVKRTGEKVFLECVQDMDHENMFWYRQDPGLGLRLIYFSYDVKMKEKGDIPEGYSVSREKKERFSLILESASTNQTSMYLCASSLPGTRRDEQYFGPGTRLTVT.

V is TRBV3-1 and J is TRBJ2-5, with D possibly TRBD1 on 6 matching bases. The CDR3 covers 12 residues. Germline V lookup: CDR1 LGHDT, CDR2 YNNKEL (reference sequence). The V and J ends lost 1 base and 9 bases respectively, with 9 bases between them. The CDR3 DNA reads as TGTGCCAGCAGCCAAGTATCAGGGGCCCAGTACTTC. Translating gives CASSQVSGAQYF.

This clonotype has at least ten counts. This chain connects TRBV5-5 to TRBJ2-4; 9 nucleotides match TRBD1. The V gene's germline CDR1 is SGHKS and CDR2 YYEKEE (reference sequence). Trimming removed 4 bases from V and 3 bases from J; junction bases left unmatched: 11. CDR3 size: 17 residues. CDR3 amino acids: CASSPEGGQGSKNIQYF. In DNA form, the CDR3 reads TGTGCCAGCAGCCCCGAAGGCGGACAGGGGAGCAAAAACATTCAGTACTTC.

This clonotype was found a few times. The chain is built from TRBV7-8 and TRBJ1-6; tentatively, D is TRBD1 (5 bases). From germline, CDR1 is SGHVS and CDR2 FQNEAQ. This CDR3 is built from 16 residues. V was pared by 5 bases and J by 3 bases, with 14 bases between. The CDR3 DNA sequence: TGTGCCAGCAGCCTGACAGCCACACACTATAATTCACCCCTCCACTTT. Protein: CASSLTATHYNSPLHF.